This TCR beta chain was sequenced in a study of Tregs in tolerant kidney transplant recipients. Findings and caveats of the study: Findings come from small patient numbers and require larger validation.

The table came from immunoSEQ multiplex PCR; TCRdb's copy has only in-frame clones and leaves some out. The data hold 75,000 to 80,000 clones, with more than 85% observed a single time. Trimming took 0 bases from V and 5 from J; bases not matched to a gene: 7. Germline assignment: CDR1 SGHRS and CDR2 YFSETQ. The CDR3 consists of 15 residues. An overnight rest at 37°C with 200 IU/ml IL-2 preceded regulatory T cell sorting from thawed PBMCs. In the case of this clone: Its specificity is unknown.

The sequences come from Tregs from blood, collected before the transplant. This clonotype was obtained from a human donor who received a combined kidney and bone marrow transplant. The chain is built from TRBV5-1 and TRBJ2-7, with 8 bases aligning to TRBD1. The CDR3 region has the DNA TGCGCCAGCAGCTTGGAGACAGGGGTGTTGAACGAGCAGTACTTC. It yields the protein CASSLETGVLNEQYF. Full variable domain (remainder filled in from reference TRBV5-1 and TRBJ2-7): KAGVTQTPRYLIKTRGQQVTLSCSPISGHRSVSWYQQTPGQGLQFLFEYFSETQRNKGNFPGRFSGRQFSNSRSEMNVSTLELGDSALYLCASSLETGVLNEQYFGPGTRLTVT.